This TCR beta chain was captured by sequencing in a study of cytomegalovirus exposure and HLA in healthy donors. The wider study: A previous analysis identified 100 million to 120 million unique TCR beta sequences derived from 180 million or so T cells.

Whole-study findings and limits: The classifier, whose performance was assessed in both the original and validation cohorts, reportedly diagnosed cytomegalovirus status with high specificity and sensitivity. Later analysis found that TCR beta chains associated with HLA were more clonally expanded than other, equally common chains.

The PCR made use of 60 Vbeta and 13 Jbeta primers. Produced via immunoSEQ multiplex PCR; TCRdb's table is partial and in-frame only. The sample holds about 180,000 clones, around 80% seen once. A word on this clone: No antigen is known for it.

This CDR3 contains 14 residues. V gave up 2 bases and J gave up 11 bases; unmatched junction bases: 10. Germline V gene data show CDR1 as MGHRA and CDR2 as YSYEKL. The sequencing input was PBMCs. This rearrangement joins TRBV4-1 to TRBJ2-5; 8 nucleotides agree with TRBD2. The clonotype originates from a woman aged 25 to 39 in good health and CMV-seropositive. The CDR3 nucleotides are TGCGCCAGCAGCCAACCGGGTGGAGGCGGGGGGCAGTACTTC. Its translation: CASSQPGGGGGQYF.